One T cell receptor beta chain is described in this entry. This sequence may be a read error, since a much larger clone differs from it by one base. Because it lacks the conserved phenylalanine or tryptophan at the end, this CDR3 is likely a read error. Those patients picked for sequencing had displayed CD8+CD57+ cell expansion on flow cytometry. The data are from a study of CD8+CD57+ T cells in acquired aplastic anemia. Study-level information: 3.2 ug was the average amount of DNA from sorted CD4+ and CD8+ cells.

Profiling of TCR beta VDJ combinations and CDR3 sequences used genomic DNA as template. TCRdb processed the reads anew with MiXCR; each CDR3 protein has one entry. The sample shows roughly 260,000 distinct CDR3 sequences, more than 45% of them seen only once. The receptor's source is a human donor with aplastic anemia. Sequencing was carried out using sorted CD4+, CD8+, or CD8+CD57+ T cells (not recorded which) from PBMCs.

The CDR3 is CASSSTTRPYEQYL. The CDR3 nucleotides are TGTGCCAGCAGCTCGACTACCCGGCCCTACGAGCAGTACCTC. The chain employs TRBV7-2 and TRBJ2-7, with a weak D call TRBD2 (5 bases). The CDR3 spans 14 residues. Trimming removed 4 bases from V and 2 bases from J, with 12 bases in between. In germline, CDR1 is SGHTA, CDR2 FQGNSA.